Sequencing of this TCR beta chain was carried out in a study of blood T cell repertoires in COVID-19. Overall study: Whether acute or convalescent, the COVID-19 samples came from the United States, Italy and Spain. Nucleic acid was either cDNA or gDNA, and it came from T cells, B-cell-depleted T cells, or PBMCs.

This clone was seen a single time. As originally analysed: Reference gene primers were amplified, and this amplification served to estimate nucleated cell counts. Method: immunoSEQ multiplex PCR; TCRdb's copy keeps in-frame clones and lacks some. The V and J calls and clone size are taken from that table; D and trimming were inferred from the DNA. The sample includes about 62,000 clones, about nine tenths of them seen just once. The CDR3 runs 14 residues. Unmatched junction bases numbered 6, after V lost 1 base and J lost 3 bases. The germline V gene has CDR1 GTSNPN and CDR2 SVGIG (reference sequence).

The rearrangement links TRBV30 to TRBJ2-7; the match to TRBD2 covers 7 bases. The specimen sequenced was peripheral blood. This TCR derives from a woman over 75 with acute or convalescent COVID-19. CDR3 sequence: CAWSAHPGGYEQYF. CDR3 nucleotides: TGTGCCTGGAGTGCCCATCCGGGGGGCTACGAGCAGTACTTC.